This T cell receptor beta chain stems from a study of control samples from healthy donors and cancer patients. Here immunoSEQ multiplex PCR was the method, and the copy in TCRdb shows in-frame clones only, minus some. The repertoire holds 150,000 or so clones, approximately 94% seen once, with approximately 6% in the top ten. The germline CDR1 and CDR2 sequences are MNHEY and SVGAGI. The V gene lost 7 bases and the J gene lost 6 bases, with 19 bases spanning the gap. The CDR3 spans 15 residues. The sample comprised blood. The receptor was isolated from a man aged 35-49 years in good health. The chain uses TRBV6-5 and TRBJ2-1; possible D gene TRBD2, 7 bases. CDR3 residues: CASNPGGPGINEQFF. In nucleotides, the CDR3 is TGTGCCAGCAACCCCGGGGGGCCCGGGATCAATGAGCAGTTCTTC.